The 8 T cell receptor beta chains given below trace back to one sample, sequenced in a study of glioma-infiltrating T cells after dendritic cell vaccination. Using immunoSEQ multiplex PCR, the repertoire was profiled, and TCRdb retains in-frame clones only, with some absent. Of some 70,000 clones in the sample, under 90% are singletons; the top ten hold around 8%. Sequencing used blood, obtained before dendritic cell vaccination. These receptor sequences come from a human donor with glioblastoma.

This chain connects TRBV6-6 to TRBJ2-3; TRBD1 matches 8 bases. Trimming took 6 bases from V and 1 from J; bases not matched to a gene: 6. Looked up from germline, CDR1 is MNHNY and CDR2 is SVGAGI (reference sequence). The CDR3 consists of 15 residues. CDR3 nucleotide sequence: TGTGCCAGCAGACTGGGACAGGCGGGCACAGATACGCAGTATTTT. Translated: CASRLGQAGTDTQYF.

The genes are TRBV4-2 and TRBJ1-1; TRBD1 is a possible D gene (5 bases). The CDR3 extends over 15 amino acids. Germline loops: CDR1 LGHNA, CDR2 YNFKEQ. Trimming shortened V by 0 bases and J by 0 bases, and 8 bases separated the two germline ends. The CDR3 loop reads CASSQDQGLNTEAFF. CDR3 DNA: TGTGCCAGCAGCCAAGATCAGGGCTTGAACACTGAAGCTTTCTTT.

This sequence joins TRBV7-9 and TRBJ2-6, with D uncertain. This CDR3 is built from 16 residues. V lost 1 base to trimming and J lost 4 bases, with 11 bases between them. Germline-derived CDR1 and CDR2 are SEHNR and FQNEAQ (reference sequence). CDR3 amino acids: CASSLVRNLGANVLTF. In DNA, the CDR3 is TGTGCCAGCAGCTTAGTCAGGAACCTCGGGGCCAACGTCCTGACTTTC.

The rearrangement uses TRBV7-9 and TRBJ1-5; 7 nucleotides align to TRBD1. Germline lookup yields CDR1 SEHNR and CDR2 FQNEAQ (reference sequence). V trimming: 4 bases; J trimming: 11 bases; junction bases outside the gene matches: 14. The length of the CDR3 is 15 residues. This chain's CDR3 is CASSSEKTGPLAQHF. The CDR3 DNA reads as TGTGCCAGCAGCTCTGAGAAGACAGGGCCCCTGGCCCAGCATTTT.

The V gene is TRBV9, the J gene TRBJ2-2; 8 nucleotides align to TRBD2. Unmatched junction bases numbered 8, after V lost 0 bases and J lost 1 base. The CDR3 contains 18 residues. CDR1 is SGDLS, CDR2 YYNGEE, per germline. Here the CDR3 reads CASSVGSAGGLNTGELFF. The CDR3 DNA reads TGTGCCAGCAGCGTAGGTAGTGCGGGGGGCTTGAACACCGGGGAGCTGTTTTTT.

The chain links TRBV27 to TRBJ2-1, with D possibly matching TRBD1 (5 bases). In germline, CDR1 is MNHEY, CDR2 SMNVEV (reference sequence). V was pared by 5 bases and J by 12 bases, with 11 bases between. The CDR3 extends over 11 amino acids. In DNA, the CDR3 is TGTGCCAGCAGTCAGGGTCTTGGGCAGTTCTTC. This codes for CASSQGLGQFF.

The rearrangement joins TRBV11-2 to TRBJ2-7; a weak D match, TRBD1 (9 bases). The germline CDR1 and CDR2 sequences are SGHAT and FQNNGV. CDR3 size: 15 residues. V lost 5 bases to trimming and J lost 7 bases, with 21 bases between them. The chain's CDR3 is CASSPGGTGRVEQYF. The CDR3 nucleotides read TGTGCCAGCAGCCCGGGGGGGACAGGGAGGGTGGAGCAGTACTTC.

The V call is TRBV5-8, the J call TRBJ2-2; 9 bases align to TRBD1. CDR1 is SGHTS, CDR2 YDEGEE, per germline. V gave up 2 bases and J gave up 1 base; unmatched junction bases: 3. The CDR3 spans 16 residues. The CDR3 sequence: CASSFLGQGNTGELFF. The CDR3 bases are TGTGCCAGCAGCTTCCTGGGACAGGGGAACACCGGGGAGCTGTTTTTT.